The 9 T cell receptor beta chains given below trace back to one sample, sequenced in a study of blood T cells in healthy people across ages. With a J-beta primer mix and a sample-barcoded 5' primer, a second PCR ran about 6 to 11 cycles. Each CDR3 protein is one row after TCRdb ran MiXCR on the 5' RACE reads. The sample includes 1.5 million to 2 million distinct CDR3 sequences, about 35% of them seen just once. The sample taken for sequencing was blood. The receptors were sampled from a woman aged 25 to 39 in good health.

The genes are TRBV20-1 and TRBJ2-7, with D perhaps being TRBD1 or TRBD2 (5 bases each). V lost 2 bases and J lost 3, with 11 bases in between. This CDR3 spans 13 amino acids. Germline-derived CDR1 and CDR2 are DFQATT and SNEGSKA (reference sequence). CDR3 sequence: CSARLGVGYEQYF. The DNA for the CDR3 is TGCAGTGCTAGATTGGGGGTTGGCTACGAGCAGTACTTC.

This clonotype was seen more than once but under ten times. The V and J genes are TRBV30 and TRBJ2-1; D ambiguous. The CDR3 extends over 15 amino acids. CDR1 is GTSNPN, CDR2 SVGIG, per germline (reference sequence). The V and J ends lost 4 bases and 0 bases respectively, with 13 bases between them. CDR3 sequence (DNA): TGTGCCTGGAACGACGTACGGGCCTCCTACAATGAGCAGTTCTTC. Translating gives CAWNDVRASYNEQFF.

V is TRBV7-7 and J is TRBJ2-1; TRBD2 aligns across 14 bases. V was clipped by 4 bases and J by 9 bases; unmatched bases: 2. The germline V gene has CDR1 SSHAT and CDR2 FNYEAQ (reference sequence). This CDR3 is 14 amino acids long. CDR3 region: CASSSGTSGSEQFF. The CDR3 DNA is TGTGCCAGCAGCTCTGGGACTAGCGGGAGTGAGCAGTTCTTC.

This clonotype has a handful of counts. The gene calls are TRBV29-1 and TRBJ2-7; 9 nucleotides line up with TRBD2. With 3 bases clipped from V and 3 bases from J, the junction kept 9 bases outside the gene matches. CDR1 and CDR2 from the germline V gene are SQVTM and ANQGSEA. The CDR3 totals 15 residues. Written as DNA, the CDR3 is TGCAGCGTTGATCTTCGTGCTAGCGGGGACTACGAGCAGTACTTC. This sequence encodes CSVDLRASGDYEQYF.

The sample holds a few counts of this clonotype. This sequence joins TRBV27 and TRBJ2-6, with 9 bases lining up with TRBD1. CDR1 is MNHEY, CDR2 SMNVEV, per germline (reference sequence). Unmatched junction bases numbered 9, after V lost 5 bases and J lost 4 bases. The CDR3 totals 17 residues. For the CDR3, the DNA is TGTGCCAGCAGTGCAGCACAGGGGGCGCCCGGGGCCAACGTCCTGACTTTC. Translated, it gives CASSAAQGAPGANVLTF.

This clonotype appeared a few times. The chain carries TRBV28 and TRBJ2-1, with D tentatively TRBD2 (5 bases). The V end was cut by 8 bases, the J end by 3 bases, with 17 bases between. The V gene's germline CDR1 is MDHEN and CDR2 SYDVKM. This CDR3 is 15 amino acids long. CDR3 sequence: CASHPQDLGYNEQFF. The CDR3 nucleotides read TGTGCCAGCCACCCCCAGGACTTGGGCTACAATGAGCAGTTCTTC.

A few counts support this clonotype. This chain links TRBV28 with TRBJ2-2, with 13 nucleotides matching TRBD2. This CDR3 spans 17 amino acids. V was pared by 5 bases and J by 4 bases, with 7 bases of the junction left unmatched. Germline V gives CDR1 MDHEN, CDR2 SYDVKM. CDR3 sequence: CASSGLAGDSVTGELFF. Written as DNA, the CDR3 is TGTGCCAGCAGTGGACTAGCGGGAGACAGTGTCACCGGGGAGCTGTTTTTT.

The V gene is TRBV20-1, the J gene TRBJ2-7; unclear D gene. The V end was cut by 6 bases, the J end by 2 bases, with 14 bases between. The V gene's germline CDR1 is DFQATT and CDR2 SNEGSKA (reference sequence). This CDR3 is built from 13 residues. The CDR3 protein is CSALAAATYEQYF. The CDR3 region has the DNA TGCAGTGCACTGGCCGCGGCCACCTACGAGCAGTACTTC.

This clonotype occurred many times. CDR3 loop: CASSPRLAGNYEQYF. CDR3 coding DNA: TGCGCCAGCAGCCCCCGGCTAGCGGGCAACTACGAGCAGTACTTC. This chain links TRBV4-1 with TRBJ2-7; TRBD2 matches at 8 bases. The CDR3 contains 15 residues. V was pared by 4 bases and J by 3 bases, with 8 bases of the junction left unmatched. Germline CDR1 reads MGHRA; CDR2 reads YSYEKL.